The 10 T cell receptor beta chains below come from one sample, sequenced in a study of early T cells in non-severe SARS-CoV-2 infection. A single record per CDR3 protein comes from TCRdb applying MiXCR to the 5' RACE reads. The sample carries over 60,000 distinct CDR3 sequences, around 9.1% recorded once. Material: whole blood, obtained at baseline. The receptor set was obtained from an adult who was a healthcare worker with PCR-confirmed SARS-CoV-2 infection or an uninfected control (not recorded which).

This rearrangement joins TRBV2 to TRBJ1-1, with D perhaps TRBD1 (5 bases). Looked up from germline, CDR1 is SNHLY and CDR2 is FYNNEI. Trimming cost V 8 bases and J 1 base, with 8 bases left between them. The CDR3 has 12 amino acids. The CDR3 DNA reads as TGTGCCAGCGGGACTTCGAACACTGAAGCTTTCTTT. Its translation is CASGTSNTEAFF.

In this sample, this clonotype turned up a few times. The chain carries TRBV2 and TRBJ2-5; 9 bases line up with TRBD1. The CDR3 sequence is 13 residues long. Losses at the gene ends were 6 bases for V and 4 bases for J; bases not matched to a gene: 3. Germline V gives CDR1 SNHLY, CDR2 FYNNEI. As DNA, the CDR3 is TGTGCCAGCAGCCCGGACAGGGGAGAGACCCAGTACTTC. Its translation is CASSPDRGETQYF. Complete variable domain (other parts from reference TRBV2 and TRBJ2-5): EPEVTQTPSHQVTQMGQEVILRCVPISNHLYFYWYRQILGQKVEFLVSFYNNEISEKSEIFDDQFSVERPDGSNFTLKIRSTKLEDSAMYFCASSPDRGETQYFGPGTRLLVL.

This clonotype was counted at least ten times. The J gene is TRBJ1-1, the V gene TRBV19; D is unclear. CDR3 length: 13 residues. V was clipped by 7 bases and J by 4 bases, with 13 bases between them. The germline V gene encodes CDR1 LNHDA and CDR2 SQIVND (reference sequence). CDR3 in amino acids: CASTNLGATEAFF. CDR3 nucleotides: TGTGCCAGTACGAATTTGGGTGCCACTGAAGCTTTCTTT. Looking up the rest from reference TRBV19 and TRBJ1-1 gives the full variable domain: DGGITQSPKYLFRKEGQNVTLSCEQNLNHDAMYWYRQDPGQGLRLIYYSQIVNDFQKGDIAEGYSVSREKKESFPLTVTSAQKNPTAFYLCASTNLGATEAFFGQGTRLTVV.

The V and J genes are TRBV7-2 and TRBJ2-3, with 13 bases aligning to TRBD2. Germline CDR1 is SGHTA and CDR2 is FQGNSA. This CDR3 contains 17 residues. V trimming: 5 bases; J trimming: 2 bases; junction bases outside the gene matches: 7. The chain's CDR3 is CASSRRTSGGNTDTQYF. The CDR3 nucleotides are TGTGCCAGCAGCCGGCGGACTAGCGGGGGTAACACAGATACGCAGTATTTT.

This chain joins TRBV6-6 and TRBJ1-5, with 7 bases fitting TRBD1. The junction had 7 bases not matched to a gene; V was cut back by 2 bases and J by 6 bases. The CDR3 loop spans 15 amino acids. Germline lookup yields CDR1 MNHNY and CDR2 SVGAGI (reference sequence). The CDR3 bases are TGTGCCAGCAGTTACAGTAATAACAGGGGTCAGCCCCAGCATTTT. Its protein is CASSYSNNRGQPQHF.

This clonotype came up a few times. The chain is built from TRBV29-1 and TRBJ1-4; a possible D gene is TRBD1 (5 bases). This CDR3 spans 14 amino acids. The V end was cut by 6 bases, the J end by 0 bases, with 11 bases between. Germline CDR1 and CDR2: SQVTM and ANQGSEA. Here the CDR3 reads CSVARDATNEKLFF. The CDR3 DNA is TGCAGCGTGGCCCGGGACGCAACTAATGAAAAACTGTTTTTT.

This chain connects TRBV5-1 to TRBJ2-7; TRBD1 might be the D (6 bases). The CDR3 totals 12 residues. Trimming took 3 bases from V and 4 from J, leaving 8 bases between them. CDR1 SGHRS and CDR2 YFSETQ come from the germline V gene. DNA for the CDR3: TGCGCCAGCAGCTCTCAGGGGTACGAGCAGTACTTC. Its protein is CASSSQGYEQYF.

This clonotype was picked up many times. V gene TRBV19 combines with J gene TRBJ1-5; TRBD1 aligns across 9 bases. Germline CDR1 LNHDA, CDR2 SQIVND (reference sequence). The CDR3 length is 15 residues. Trimming took 4 bases from V and 7 from J; bases not matched to a gene: 8. Here the CDR3 reads CASSTHRGPKQPQHF. In nucleotides, the CDR3 is TGTGCCAGTAGTACCCACAGGGGGCCTAAACAGCCCCAGCATTTT. Based on the CDR3 plus reference TRBV19 and TRBJ1-5, the full variable domain is DGGITQSPKYLFRKEGQNVTLSCEQNLNHDAMYWYRQDPGQGLRLIYYSQIVNDFQKGDIAEGYSVSREKKESFPLTVTSAQKNPTAFYLCASSTHRGPKQPQHFGDGTRLSIL.

The rearrangement joins TRBV5-1 to TRBJ2-2; 8 bases line up with TRBD1. J gave up 1 base and V 4 bases, and 9 bases lay outside the gene matches. Germline V gene data show CDR1 as SGHRS and CDR2 as YFSETQ. CDR3 length: 17 amino acids. Here the CDR3 reads CASSHGQGTGNTGELFF. The CDR3 region has the DNA TGCGCCAGCAGCCACGGCCAGGGGACAGGGAACACCGGGGAGCTGTTTTTT.

This clonotype was detected a few times. The rearrangement uses TRBV29-1 and TRBJ1-1; 7 nucleotides match TRBD1. From germline, CDR1 is SQVTM and CDR2 ANQGSEA. This CDR3 has 14 residues. The V and J ends lost 3 bases and 0 bases, in that order; junction bases with no gene match: 4. CDR3 loop: CSVETGFMNTEAFF. CDR3 bases: TGCAGCGTTGAGACAGGGTTCATGAACACTGAAGCTTTCTTT.